The entry that follows covers one T cell receptor (beta chain) sequence. The data belong to a study of blood T cell repertoires in COVID-19. About the research overall: PBMCs, B-cell-depleted T cells, or T cells provided the cDNA or gDNA that made up the material.

Germline CDR1 and CDR2: GTSNPN and SVGIG (reference sequence). Between the trimmed V and J ends, which lost 4 bases and 1 base, there was a span of 16 bases. This CDR3 region has 15 residues. This table comes from immunoSEQ multiplex PCR, and its TCRdb copy is limited to in-frame clones, with some not included. Of more than 150,000 clones listed, approximately 83% are singletons. V usage is TRBV30 and J usage is TRBJ1-2, with D perhaps TRBD1 (5 bases). This TCR was recovered from a man between 70 and 80 years old who had recovered from COVID-19. The sequenced material came from peripheral blood. The CDR3 sequence: CAWTIGGADNYGYTF. As DNA, the CDR3 is TGTGCCTGGACTATTGGAGGGGCCGATAACTATGGCTACACCTTC.